This T cell receptor beta chain was found in a study of blood T cell repertoires in COVID-19. The trim removed 0 bases at V and 5 bases at J, leaving 6 bases unmatched. Germline CDR1 SGHTS, CDR2 YDEGEE. The CDR3 contains 15 residues. Libraries were prepared by immunoSEQ multiplex PCR; TCRdb keeps only in-frame clonotypes and omits some of them. The table has over 150,000 clones, just under 90% seen once; the top ten hold 0.8% to 1%. The genes are TRBV5-8 and TRBJ2-5, with 8 bases aligning to TRBD1. The specimen sequenced was peripheral blood. This sequence was found in a woman between 18 and 30 years old who had recovered from COVID-19. CDR3 coding DNA: TGTGCCAGCAGCTTGGGACAGGGGATCTGGGAGACCCAGTACTTC. This encodes CASSLGQGIWETQYF.